The 27 T cell receptor beta chains reported below all come from one sample, sequenced in a study of blood T cell repertoires in COVID-19. Sequencing was performed with immunoSEQ multiplex PCR; in TCRdb, only in-frame clones are kept and a portion is missing. The table has about 170,000 clones, approximately 84% seen once; the top ten hold roughly 1.2%. Sequencing was performed on PBMCs or T cells enriched from blood (not recorded which). These receptors all come from a human donor with acute COVID-19. The donor label of this sample is uncertain.

The count of this clone is one. The chain links TRBV5-1 to TRBJ1-2, with D tentatively TRBD1 (6 bases). This CDR3 contains 14 residues. CDR1 SGHRS and CDR2 YFSETQ come from the germline V gene. V was trimmed by 4 bases and J by 6 bases, leaving 16 bases between them. The CDR3 DNA follows: TGCGCCAGCAGCCCCTCCGGCAGGGGAGATGGCTACACCTTC. Translation gives CASSPSGRGDGYTF.

There are a few counts of this clone. The CDR3 nucleotides read TGTGCCTGGAACCGGGCAGGGACCGGGGAGCTGTTTTTT. Its translation is CAWNRAGTGELFF. The rearrangement joins TRBV30 to TRBJ2-2; D is possibly TRBD1 (5 bases). V was trimmed by 4 bases and J by 5 bases, leaving 11 bases between them. CDR1 is GTSNPN, CDR2 SVGIG, per germline (reference sequence). CDR3 length: 13 residues.

DNA of the CDR3: TGCAGCGTTGTTCGGCGCAGGCCCTATGGCTACACCTTC. Protein sequence: CSVVRRRPYGYTF. The chain carries TRBV29-1 and TRBJ1-2; no clear D. Germline loops: CDR1 SQVTM, CDR2 ANQGSEA. CDR3 length: 13 amino acids. Trimming pared 4 bases from V and 4 bases from J, leaving 13 bases between.

J is TRBJ1-3 and V is TRBV18; TRBD1 might be the D (5 bases). The V end lost 4 bases, the J end lost 0 bases, and 13 bases lay between the germline ends. CDR3 length equals 16 residues. Germline assignment: CDR1 KGHSH and CDR2 LQKENI. CDR3 bases: TGTGCCAGCTCACAAGTCCGGGGGGGCTCTGGAAACACCATATATTTT. Protein product: CASSQVRGGSGNTIYF.

The chain uses TRBV9 and TRBJ2-4; TRBD2 matches at 7 bases. The V gene's germline CDR1 is SGDLS and CDR2 YYNGEE. J was trimmed by 7 bases and V by 1 base; bases with no gene match: 11. The CDR3 has 16 residues. The CDR3 reads CASSVFAAGVGNIQYF. For the CDR3, the DNA is TGTGCCAGCAGCGTATTCGCGGCGGGGGTGGGCAACATTCAGTACTTC.

V usage is TRBV5-6 and J usage is TRBJ1-4; D is unclear. V was clipped by 3 bases and J by 3 bases, with 12 bases between them. CDR3 length: 15 amino acids. The germline CDR1 and CDR2 sequences are SGHDT and YYEEEE. The CDR3 coding sequence is TGTGCCAGCAGCTCGCTGGAGCCGCCTAATGAAAAACTGTTTTTT. It encodes CASSSLEPPNEKLFF.

The V and J genes are TRBV11-2 and TRBJ2-7; D may be TRBD2 (6 bases). Germline V CDR1 and CDR2: SGHAT, FQNNGV. This CDR3 region has 14 residues. The germline V and J ends were trimmed by 2 bases and 0 bases, with 8 bases remaining between them. The DNA for the CDR3 is TGTGCCAGCAGCTTAAGTAGCGGCTCCTACGAGCAGTACTTC. As protein: CASSLSSGSYEQYF.

This clone was picked up one time. The chain has TRBV6-2 or TRBV6-3 and TRBJ2-1; no firm D call. In germline, CDR1 is MNHEY, CDR2 SVGEGT. V was trimmed by 5 bases and J by 7 bases, leaving 6 bases between them. This CDR3 has 11 residues. DNA of the CDR3: TGTGCCAGCAGTCTTAGAAATGAGCAGTTCTTC. The encoded protein is CASSLRNEQFF.

The gene calls are TRBV6-5 and TRBJ1-2; 10 bases fit TRBD1. J was trimmed by 8 bases and V by 5 bases; bases with no gene match: 11. Germline CDR1 reads MNHEY; CDR2 reads SVGAGI. CDR3 size: 15 residues. The CDR3 spells CASSPSTGTGVGYTF. CDR3 sequence (DNA): TGTGCCAGCAGTCCCTCTACAGGGACAGGGGTCGGCTACACCTTC.

The J gene is TRBJ2-2, the V gene TRBV5-8; 8 bases align to TRBD1. The V and J ends lost 6 bases and 6 bases, in that order; junction bases with no gene match: 10. Germline values: CDR1 SGHTS, CDR2 YDEGEE. This CDR3 is built from 15 residues. As DNA, the CDR3 is TGTGCCAGCACCCCGGACAGGGCCCGGGCCGGGGAGCTGTTTTTT. Amino acid sequence: CASTPDRARAGELFF.

The rearrangement joins TRBV15 to TRBJ1-1, with 7 bases fitting TRBD1. Germline-derived CDR1 and CDR2 are LNHNV and YYDKDF (reference sequence). This CDR3 has 17 residues. Trimming removed 1 base from V and 5 bases from J; junction bases left unmatched: 13. CDR3 sequence (DNA): TGTGCCACCAGCAGAGCGACCGGGCGGACAGGAAGAACTGAAGCTTTCTTT. Residues: CATSRATGRTGRTEAFF.

A few counts support this clone. This chain joins TRBV6-1 and TRBJ2-5; possible D gene TRBD2, 6 bases. This CDR3 is 14 amino acids long. Per the germline V gene, CDR1 is MNHNS and CDR2 is SASEGT. Between the trimmed V and J ends, which lost 2 bases and 2 bases, there was a span of 9 bases. CDR3 DNA sequence: TGTGCCAGCAGTGAATTAGGGACTCAAGAGACCCAGTACTTC. Protein product: CASSELGTQETQYF.

This chain links TRBV30 with TRBJ2-7; perhaps TRBD1 as D (6 bases). CDR3 length equals 12 residues. The germline CDR1 and CDR2 sequences are GTSNPN and SVGIG (reference sequence). Between the trimmed V and J ends, which lost 3 bases and 9 bases, there was a span of 15 bases. For the CDR3, the DNA is TGTGCCTGGAGCGACAGGCCCTCCCGGCAGTACTTC. It encodes CAWSDRPSRQYF.

The V gene is TRBV11-3, the J gene TRBJ2-1, with 10 bases fitting TRBD2. Germline CDR1 reads SGHNT; CDR2 reads YENEEA. CDR3 length equals 17 residues. V trimming: 1 base; J trimming: 6 bases; junction bases outside the gene matches: 9. The CDR3 loop reads CASSLGGLAGGPNEQFF. In DNA, the CDR3 is TGTGCCAGCAGCTTAGGGGGTTTAGCGGGGGGACCCAATGAGCAGTTCTTC.

The chain links TRBV9 to TRBJ2-7, with TRBD1 as a possible D gene (5 bases). The germline gives CDR1 SGDLS, CDR2 YYNGEE. The CDR3 runs 13 residues. V was trimmed by 4 bases and J by 4 bases, leaving 12 bases between them. The CDR3 protein is CASSSSGIYEQYF. The CDR3 DNA reads as TGTGCCAGCAGCTCTTCAGGGATATACGAGCAGTACTTC.

This sequence joins TRBV18 and TRBJ1-1, with D possibly TRBD1 on 5 matching bases. The germline CDR1 and CDR2 sequences are KGHSH and LQKENI. V lost 3 bases and J 4 bases, leaving 12 bases between the germline ends. CDR3 length equals 14 residues. The CDR3 DNA reads TGTGCCAGCTCACCTAGGGGCAAAGGCACTGAAGCTTTCTTT. Encoded protein: CASSPRGKGTEAFF.

The chain uses TRBV7-9 and TRBJ1-1; 9 bases agree with TRBD1. Germline CDR1 reads SEHNR; CDR2 reads FQNEAQ (reference sequence). There are 15 residues in the CDR3. Germline trimming cut 4 bases from V and 1 base from J; bases unmatched to any gene: 4. CDR3 in amino acids: CASSYRDRENTEAFF. DNA for the CDR3: TGTGCCAGCAGCTACCGGGACAGGGAGAACACTGAAGCTTTCTTT.

The chain links TRBV7-2 to TRBJ1-1, with 8 nucleotides matching TRBD1. The germline gives CDR1 SGHTA, CDR2 FQGNSA. With 11 bases clipped from V and 5 bases from J, the junction kept 7 bases outside the gene matches. CDR3 length: 12 residues. CDR3 in amino acids: CALRTGLTEAFF. In DNA form, the CDR3 reads TGTGCCTTACGGACAGGGTTAACTGAAGCTTTCTTT.

The chain couples TRBV2 to TRBJ1-2; the D gene is possibly TRBD1 (5 bases). This CDR3 has 14 residues. Germline V lookup: CDR1 SNHLY, CDR2 FYNNEI. Trimming took 5 bases from V and 3 from J, leaving 13 bases between them. The CDR3: CASSLSDNYYGYTF. For the CDR3, the DNA is TGTGCCAGCAGTCTATCGGACAACTACTATGGCTACACCTTC.

This clone was seen a handful of times. The rearrangement joins TRBV18 to TRBJ2-7; 10 nucleotides agree with TRBD2. V dropped 1 base and J dropped 4; count of bases not matched to a gene: 19. Germline V gives CDR1 KGHSH, CDR2 LQKENI. CDR3 size: 20 residues. As DNA, the CDR3 is TGTGCCAGCTCACCACGAGTAGGGCTAGCGGGGGCCCCTAACTATTACGAGCAGTACTTC. Protein sequence: CASSPRVGLAGAPNYYEQYF.

The chain recombines TRBV7-6 with TRBJ1-2; TRBD1 matches 10 bases. Germline CDR1 and CDR2: SGHVS and FNYEAQ. With V trimmed by 4 bases and J by 6 bases, 17 bases remained unmatched. CDR3 length: 18 residues. The CDR3 loop reads CASSSIRRRTGGGHGYTF. CDR3 coding DNA: TGTGCCAGCAGCTCAATCCGACGTCGGACAGGGGGTGGGCATGGCTACACCTTC.

The chain has TRBV2 and TRBJ2-1, with 8 nucleotides matching TRBD1. The CDR3 totals 16 residues. Trimming cost V 7 bases and J 0 bases; bases outside gene matches: 8. Per germline, CDR1 SNHLY and CDR2 FYNNEI. The CDR3 loop reads CASNQQGVSSYNEQFF. The CDR3 DNA sequence: TGTGCCAGCAATCAACAGGGGGTAAGCTCCTACAATGAGCAGTTCTTC.

The chain carries TRBV9 and TRBJ2-1; 8 bases fit TRBD1. Per germline, CDR1 SGDLS and CDR2 YYNGEE. CDR3 size: 15 residues. Losses at the gene ends were 0 bases for V and 6 bases for J; bases not matched to a gene: 5. CDR3 residues: CASSVVGDRSNEQFF. CDR3 in DNA: TGTGCCAGCAGCGTAGTTGGGGACAGGAGCAATGAGCAGTTCTTC.

V gene TRBV5-6 combines with J gene TRBJ2-5, with 7 bases aligning to TRBD2. The CDR3 loop spans 14 amino acids. With 0 bases clipped from V and 5 bases from J, the junction kept 4 bases outside the gene matches. The V gene's germline CDR1 is SGHDT and CDR2 YYEEEE. The CDR3 protein is CASSLAGGSETQYF. As DNA, the CDR3 is TGTGCCAGCAGCTTGGCGGGGGGTAGTGAGACCCAGTACTTC. Drawing the rest from reference TRBV5-6 and TRBJ2-5, the complete variable domain is DAGVTQSPTHLIKTRGQQVTLRCSPKSGHDTVSWYQQALGQGPQFIFQYYEEEERQRGNFPDRFSGHQFPNYSSELNVNALLLGDSALYLCASSLAGGSETQYFGPGTRLLVL.

The chain uses TRBV5-5 and TRBJ1-2; tentative D call: TRBD1 (5 bases). This CDR3 has 16 residues. Trimming left V 2 bases short and J 5 bases short, with 19 bases between. Germline CDR1 and CDR2: SGHKS and YYEKEE (reference sequence). The CDR3 region is CASSFLDSPSRYGYTF. The CDR3 DNA sequence: TGTGCCAGCAGCTTCCTCGACAGCCCCTCTCGGTATGGCTACACCTTC.

V gene TRBV23-1 combines with J gene TRBJ2-3; 10 positions match TRBD1. TRBV23-1 is reported as an ORF; its role is uncertain. This CDR3 is 16 amino acids long. Trimming took 3 bases from V and 3 from J; bases not matched to a gene: 6. This CDR3 reads CASSHRQGAGTDTQYF. CDR3 in DNA: TGCGCCAGCAGTCATCGACAGGGGGCCGGGACAGATACGCAGTATTTT.

The CDR3, as DNA: TGTGCCAGCAGTGGGGCGGGGGAGAGCTCCTACGAGCAGTACTTC. It yields the protein CASSGAGESSYEQYF. The rearrangement uses TRBV2 and TRBJ2-7, with 7 positions matching TRBD2. Per the germline V gene, CDR1 is SNHLY and CDR2 is FYNNEI. This CDR3 contains 15 residues. V lost 4 bases to trimming and J lost 0 bases; unmatched junction nucleotides: 6.